This T cell receptor beta chain was documented in a study of T cell responses to AZD1222 COVID-19 vaccine. The CDR3 spans 11 residues. Trimming took 5 bases from V and 0 from J, leaving 1 base between them. Germline V CDR1 and CDR2: SGHAT, FQNNGV. Concerning this clone: The antigen remains unidentified.

Whole-study findings and limits: White British donors predominated, females outnumbered males, and clonal diversity was possibly underestimated. Nearly half of spike-specific TCRs reportedly go after variant regions that carry no mutations. AZD1222 recipients seropositive at baseline numbered only five to seven.

The protocol was immunoSEQ multiplex PCR, while the TCRdb copy is restricted to in-frame clones and leaves out a portion. The sample lists about 88,000 clones; 89% were seen once. The input for sequencing was peripheral blood, taken on day 0 of AZD1222 vaccination. V gene TRBV11-2 combines with J gene TRBJ1-1; D not certain. This receptor was obtained from an adult in good health. CDR3 amino acids: CASSLNTEAFF. CDR3 DNA: TGTGCCAGCAGCCTGAACACTGAAGCTTTCTTT.